This T cell receptor beta chain appears in the sequencing data of a study of shared clonotypes between healthy human individuals. Findings and caveats of the study: In a few donors, about 5% of naive CD4 clonotypes appeared in common.

The CDR3 spans 13 residues. Germline CDR1 and CDR2: WSHSY and SAAADI. Trimming took 6 bases from V and 10 from J; bases not matched to a gene: 5. Sorted-subset replicate PCR reactions contained roughly 210 ng DNA, corresponding to tens of thousands of T cell genomes. This table comes from immunoSEQ multiplex PCR, and its TCRdb copy is limited to in-frame clones, with some not included. The table has about 2 million clones, 85% to 95% seen once; the top ten hold 0.13%. On this clone: Its antigen is undetermined.

Everyone who donated was a Caucasian adult who lived in Nashville, Tennessee. The origin of this receptor is a man between 18 and 35 years old in good health. This chain connects TRBV10-2 to TRBJ1-6; 8 bases are a match to TRBD1. The sequenced material came from naive CD4+ T cells sorted from blood. Subset here: CD45RA+ positively selected. DNA for the CDR3: TGCGCCAGCAGGACAGGGGTAGGGTCACCCCTCCACTTT. Translating gives CASRTGVGSPLHF.